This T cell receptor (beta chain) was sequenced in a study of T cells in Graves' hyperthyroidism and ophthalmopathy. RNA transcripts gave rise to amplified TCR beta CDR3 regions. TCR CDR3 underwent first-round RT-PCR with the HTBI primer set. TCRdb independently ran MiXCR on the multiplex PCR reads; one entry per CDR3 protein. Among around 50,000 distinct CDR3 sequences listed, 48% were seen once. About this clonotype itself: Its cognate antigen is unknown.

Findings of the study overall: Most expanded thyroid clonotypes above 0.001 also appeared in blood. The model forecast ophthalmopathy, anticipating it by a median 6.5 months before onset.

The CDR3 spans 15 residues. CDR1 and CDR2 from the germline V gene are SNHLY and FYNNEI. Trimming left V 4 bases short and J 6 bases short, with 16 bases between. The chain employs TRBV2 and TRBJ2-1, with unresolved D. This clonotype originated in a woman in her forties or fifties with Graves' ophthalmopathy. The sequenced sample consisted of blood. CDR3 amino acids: CASSGWAGKGNEQFF. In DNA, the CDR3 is TGTGCCAGCAGTGGATGGGCAGGAAAGGGCAATGAGCAGTTCTTC.